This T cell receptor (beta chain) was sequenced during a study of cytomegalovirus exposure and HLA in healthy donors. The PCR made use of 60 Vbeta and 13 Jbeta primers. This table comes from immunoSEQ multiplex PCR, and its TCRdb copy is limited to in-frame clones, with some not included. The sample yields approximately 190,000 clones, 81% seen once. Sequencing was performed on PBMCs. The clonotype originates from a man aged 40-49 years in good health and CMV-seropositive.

The CDR3 reads CASRGFSEGGVYEQYF. The CDR3 DNA follows: TGTGCCTCCCGGGGGTTTTCTGAGGGGGGGGTATACGAGCAGTACTTC. The V gene is TRBV2, the J gene TRBJ2-7, with D possibly being TRBD2 (7 bases). The CDR3 is 16 amino acids. CDR1 is SNHLY, CDR2 FYNNEI, per germline. V lost 11 bases to trimming and J lost 4 bases, with 27 bases between them.